The T cell receptor (beta chain) under discussion was sequenced for a study of CD8 T cells in Susac syndrome. Turning to the study itself: Six sequenced Susac syndrome patients had clinically active disease, while eight or nine were in remission.

Germline trimming cut 5 bases from V and 7 bases from J; bases unmatched to any gene: 17. The CDR3 loop spans 16 amino acids. Germline CDR1 is GTSNPN and CDR2 is SVGIG (reference sequence). TCR beta was sequenced from blood CD8+ and CD4+ T cells. Reverse transcription of about 0.5 to 1 ug RNA used random hexamers. Each CDR3 protein is one row after TCRdb ran MiXCR on the immunoSEQ multiplex PCR reads. In the table there are about 240,000 distinct CDR3 sequences, less than 96% of which are singletons. This sequence joins TRBV30 and TRBJ2-5, with TRBD2 matching over 9 bases. The receptor's source is a human donor with Susac syndrome. The sample consisted of CD4+ T cells from PBMCs. CDR3 in DNA: TGTGCCTGGCTAATAAGCGGGAGGCCCGGGAAGGCGACCCAGTACTTC. Translated: CAWLISGRPGKATQYF.